The 26 T cell receptor beta chains listed next were all sequenced from one sample in a study of blood T cell repertoires in COVID-19. Assay: immunoSEQ multiplex PCR; the TCRdb copy retains only in-frame clones and omits some. The table has about 80,000 clones, 80% seen once. The sample comprised peripheral blood. The receptors here all came from a man aged 60 to 69 with active or convalescent COVID-19.

The genes are TRBV19 and TRBJ1-4, with D possibly TRBD1 on 5 matching bases. This CDR3 contains 14 residues. CDR1 is LNHDA, CDR2 SQIVND, per germline (reference sequence). V was trimmed by 6 bases and J by 6 bases, leaving 14 bases between them. CDR3 in amino acids: CASRLTAVDEKLFF. CDR3 bases: TGTGCCAGTAGACTGACAGCAGTCGATGAAAAACTGTTTTTT.

This chain links TRBV6-1 with TRBJ1-1, with unresolved D. Germline assignment: CDR1 MNHNS and CDR2 SASEGT. This CDR3 has 13 residues. V was trimmed by 3 bases and J by 2 bases, leaving 7 bases between them. The CDR3, as DNA: TGTGCCAGCAGTGAGCGGAGTAACACTGAAGCTTTCTTT. This translates into CASSERSNTEAFF.

This clone was recorded once. The rearrangement uses TRBV27 and TRBJ1-2, with 8 positions matching TRBD1. In germline, CDR1 is MNHEY, CDR2 SMNVEV (reference sequence). The CDR3 covers 14 residues. Germline trimming cut 6 bases from V and 4 bases from J; bases unmatched to any gene: 7. The CDR3 here is CASRMTGDLYGYTF. Written as DNA, the CDR3 is TGTGCCAGCAGGATGACAGGGGACCTCTATGGCTACACCTTC.

This clone is a singleton in its sample. The chain has TRBV4-2 and TRBJ2-2; 10 nucleotides align to TRBD1. Unmatched junction bases numbered 8, after V lost 3 bases and J lost 4 bases. Germline V lookup: CDR1 LGHNA, CDR2 YNFKEQ. The CDR3 has 17 amino acids. The CDR3 region has the DNA TGTGCCAGCAGCCATACCATCGGGACAGGGGTCACCGGGGAGCTGTTTTTT. Its translation is CASSHTIGTGVTGELFF.

This clone was found once. V usage is TRBV5-1 and J usage is TRBJ1-4; 7 bases are a match to TRBD1. The CDR3 contains 15 residues. From germline, CDR1 is SGHRS and CDR2 YFSETQ. V was clipped by 0 bases and J by 3 bases; unmatched bases: 2. The CDR3 reads CASSLAGTANEKLFF. The CDR3 region has the DNA TGCGCCAGCAGCTTGGCCGGGACAGCTAATGAAAAACTGTTTTTT.

In this sample, this clone turned up a few times. The gene calls are TRBV5-4 and TRBJ2-2, with D maybe TRBD2 (6 bases). CDR1 is SGHNT, CDR2 YYREEE, per germline (reference sequence). V was trimmed by 9 bases and J by 1 base, leaving 16 bases between them. The CDR3 has 15 residues. CDR3 nucleotides: TGTGCCACTTCGCCCGCGGGATTGAACACCGGGGAGCTGTTTTTT. Its translation: CATSPAGLNTGELFF. Looking up the rest from reference TRBV5-4 and TRBJ2-2 gives the full variable domain: ETGVTQSPTHLIKTRGQQVTLRCSSQSGHNTVSWYQQALGQGPQFIFQYYREEENGRGNFPPRFSGLQFPNYSSELNVNALELDDSALYLCATSPAGLNTGELFFGEGSRLTVL.

This rearrangement joins TRBV11-3 to TRBJ2-3, with 7 nucleotides matching TRBD1. CDR1 is SGHNT, CDR2 YENEEA, per germline. This CDR3 region has 14 residues. V was clipped by 6 bases and J by 3 bases; unmatched bases: 6. The CDR3: CASSFSGQTDTQYF. Here the CDR3 DNA reads TGTGCCAGCAGTTTCTCGGGACAGACAGATACGCAGTATTTT.

This clone was observed a single time. The rearrangement uses TRBV5-1 and TRBJ2-5, with D maybe TRBD1 (6 bases). CDR3 length: 15 amino acids. Germline CDR1 is SGHRS and CDR2 is YFSETQ. Between the trimmed V and J ends, which lost 4 bases and 2 bases, there was a span of 15 bases. CDR3 amino acids: CASSARTDSQETQYF. The CDR3 DNA is TGCGCCAGCAGCGCACGGACAGATTCTCAAGAGACCCAGTACTTC. The full variable domain, with the rest looked up from reference TRBV5-1 and TRBJ2-5, is KAGVTQTPRYLIKTRGQQVTLSCSPISGHRSVSWYQQTPGQGLQFLFEYFSETQRNKGNFPGRFSGRQFSNSRSEMNVSTLELGDSALYLCASSARTDSQETQYFGPGTRLLVL.

The chain employs TRBV6-4 and TRBJ2-2, with TRBD1 identical over 9 bases. From germline, CDR1 is MRHNA and CDR2 SNTAGT. Losses at the gene ends were 4 bases for V and 4 bases for J; bases not matched to a gene: 4. CDR3 length: 15 residues. Here the CDR3 DNA reads TGTGCCAGCAGTGGACAGGGGGAGAGCACCGGGGAGCTGTTTTTT. It encodes CASSGQGESTGELFF.

The chain carries TRBV24-1 and TRBJ2-7; D perhaps matches TRBD1 (6 bases). Trimming pared 4 bases from V and 4 bases from J, leaving 10 bases between. CDR1 and CDR2 (germline): KGHDR, SFDVKD. The CDR3 has 13 amino acids. In DNA, the CDR3 is TGTGCCACCAGTGAGGCCAGGGGTTACGAGCAGTACTTC. Its protein product is CATSEARGYEQYF.

V is TRBV10-3 and J is TRBJ2-1, with D perhaps TRBD2 (5 bases). The CDR3 length is 12 residues. In germline, CDR1 is ENHRY, CDR2 SYGVKD. Trimming took 10 bases from V and 7 from J, leaving 14 bases between them. The DNA of the CDR3 is TGTGCCAGCGCGGGCGTAGGGAATGAGCAGTTCTTC. It codes for CASAGVGNEQFF.

The chain combines TRBV28 with TRBJ2-4; no clear D gene. Trimming removed 6 bases from V and 5 bases from J, with 8 bases in between. The CDR3 totals 12 residues. The germline gives CDR1 MDHEN, CDR2 SYDVKM. The CDR3 DNA is TGTGCCAGCAGAGCGACCGAAAACATTCAGTACTTC. Its translation is CASRATENIQYF.

The chain carries TRBV19 and TRBJ2-3; TRBD1 agrees at 8 bases. Germline trimming cut 0 bases from V and 1 base from J; bases unmatched to any gene: 9. From germline, CDR1 is LNHDA and CDR2 SQIVND (reference sequence). This CDR3 spans 18 amino acids. The CDR3: CASSIDGAGGRRTDTQYF. The CDR3 DNA reads as TGTGCCAGTAGTATAGATGGGGCAGGGGGCCGGCGCACAGATACGCAGTATTTT.

This clone was detected a few times. The CDR3 protein is CASSQDQQGYGYTF. The CDR3, as DNA: TGCGCCAGCAGCCAAGATCAGCAGGGGTATGGCTACACCTTC. The V gene is TRBV4-3, the J gene TRBJ1-2; tentative D call: TRBD1 (6 bases). Germline lookup yields CDR1 LGHNA and CDR2 YSLEER. The CDR3 totals 14 residues. V dropped 0 bases and J dropped 5 bases, with 10 bases sitting between them.

This clone showed up just once. V and J are TRBV6-5 and TRBJ2-7; a possible D gene is TRBD1 (5 bases). The V gene lost 0 bases and the J gene lost 6 bases, with 9 bases spanning the gap. Germline V gives CDR1 MNHEY, CDR2 SVGAGI. CDR3 length: 13 amino acids. The CDR3 DNA reads TGTGCCAGCAGTTACTCGCAGGGTGGCGAGCAGTACTTC. This gives the protein CASSYSQGGEQYF.

The chain uses TRBV19 and TRBJ2-1; 11 positions match TRBD2. This CDR3 has 15 residues. Trimming at V came to 3 bases and at J to 10 bases, leaving 8 bases not matched to a gene. The germline V gene encodes CDR1 LNHDA and CDR2 SQIVND (reference sequence). The CDR3 DNA sequence: TGTGCCAGTAGTATTAGTAGCGGGGGGGCCGGGGAGCAGTTCTTC. As protein: CASSISSGGAGEQFF.

The chain combines TRBV7-2 with TRBJ1-4, with D unclear. CDR1 and CDR2 (germline): SGHTA, FQGNSA. This CDR3 contains 14 residues. V was pared by 2 bases and J by 4 bases, with 8 bases between. In DNA form, the CDR3 reads TGTGCCAGCAGCTTACGGCGGAATAATGAAAAACTGTTTTTT. This sequence encodes CASSLRRNNEKLFF.

The rearrangement uses TRBV14 and TRBJ1-6; tentatively, D is TRBD1 (6 bases). This CDR3 comprises 14 residues. The V gene lost 2 bases and the J gene lost 8 bases, with 10 bases spanning the gap. Germline lookup yields CDR1 SGHDN and CDR2 FVKESK. The CDR3 nucleotides read TGTGCCAGCAGCCAAACAGGGCGGGATTCACCCCTCCACTTT. Protein product: CASSQTGRDSPLHF.

The genes are TRBV21-1 and TRBJ2-7; no check of the table's D call, TRBD1, against the DNA was made. TRBV21-1 is given as a pseudogene. The length of the CDR3 is 16 residues. CDR3 DNA: TGTGCCAGCAGCAGACAGGGGGCGCAAAGATTCCACGAGCAGTACTTC. Translated: CASSRQGAQRFHEQYF.

The chain couples TRBV19 to TRBJ1-3; TRBD1 is a possible D gene (5 bases). V shed 8 bases and J shed 0 bases, with 14 bases lying between them. The CDR3 has 15 amino acids. CDR1 is LNHDA and CDR2 is SQIVND in the germline V gene (reference sequence). The CDR3: CASYRRGLSGNTIYF. CDR3 bases: TGTGCCAGTTATAGACGGGGACTCTCTGGAAACACCATATATTTT.

This chain links TRBV18 with TRBJ1-2, with 7 bases matching TRBD1. Germline CDR1 and CDR2: KGHSH and LQKENI. V lost 0 bases and J lost 8; bases outside the gene matches: 12. CDR3 length: 16 residues. The CDR3 DNA sequence: TGTGCCAGCTCACCACCGCACAGGGGATCCATGGGCGGCTACACCTTC. Protein: CASSPPHRGSMGGYTF.

The chain has TRBV4-1 and TRBJ2-3; TRBD1 might be the D (7 bases). The V gene lost 7 bases and the J gene lost 8 bases, with 22 bases spanning the gap. Per the germline V gene, CDR1 is MGHRA and CDR2 is YSYEKL. This CDR3 region has 15 residues. This CDR3 reads CASTPRRGQGGTQYF. Here the CDR3 DNA reads TGCGCCAGCACCCCTAGGAGGGGGCAAGGGGGTACGCAGTATTTT.

This sequence joins TRBV5-6 and TRBJ1-2; D unresolved. The CDR3 runs 13 residues. Germline V gives CDR1 SGHDT, CDR2 YYEEEE. V was clipped by 0 bases and J by 4 bases, with 7 bases between them. Written as DNA, the CDR3 is TGTGCCAGCAGCTTGGCTCAGTCCTATGGCTACACCTTC. Translating gives CASSLAQSYGYTF.

The chain links TRBV7-3 to TRBJ2-3, with 16 bases aligning to TRBD2. CDR1 and CDR2 from the germline V gene are SGHTA and FQGTGA. The CDR3 is 17 amino acids. Trimming took 4 bases from V and 6 from J; bases not matched to a gene: 7. CDR3 in amino acids: CASSSGLAGGPGDTQYF. The CDR3 DNA follows: TGTGCCAGCAGCTCGGGACTAGCGGGGGGGCCGGGTGATACGCAGTATTTT. Using reference TRBV7-3 and TRBJ2-3 for the parts outside the CDR3, the full variable domain is GAGVSQTPSNKVTEKGKYVELRCDPISGHTALYWYRQSLGQGPEFLIYFQGTGAADDSGLPNDRFFAVRPEGSVSTLKIQRTERGDSAVYLCASSSGLAGGPGDTQYFGPGTRLTVL.

The V gene is TRBV15, the J gene TRBJ2-1; possibly TRBD2 for D (7 bases). The V end was cut by 6 bases, the J end by 8 bases, with 26 bases between. Germline V gene data show CDR1 as LNHNV and CDR2 as YYDKDF (reference sequence). The CDR3 is 17 amino acids. The CDR3, as DNA: TGTGCCACCAGTCCGGGGGGCCTGTACTACAGCTCCGATGAGCAGTTCTTC. It specifies CATSPGGLYYSSDEQFF.

The chain's CDR3 is CASTAPGLAGLYNEQFF. The CDR3 DNA is TGTGCCAGCACCGCTCCGGGACTAGCGGGCCTATACAATGAGCAGTTCTTC. The rearrangement links TRBV7-2 to TRBJ2-1; 12 bases line up with TRBD2. The ends lost 7 bases at V and 4 bases at J; junction bases unmatched: 11. The CDR3 has 17 amino acids. Germline loops: CDR1 SGHTA, CDR2 FQGNSA.